These 8 T cell receptor beta chains were sequenced from one sample in a study of immune evolution from preneoplasia to lung adenocarcinoma. Sequencing was performed with immunoSEQ multiplex PCR; in TCRdb, only in-frame clones are kept and a portion is missing. This table has roughly 10,000 clones, about 90% appearing once. Sample: FFPE invasive lung adenocarcinoma tissue. These receptors originate from a person aged 70 to 85 with invasive lung adenocarcinoma.

The rearrangement uses TRBV10-2 and TRBJ2-3, with TRBD1 identical over 12 bases. From germline, CDR1 is WSHSY and CDR2 SAAADI. CDR3 length: 15 amino acids. V dropped 9 bases and J dropped 0; count of bases not matched to a gene: 4. CDR3 in amino acids: CASSGQGASTDTQYF. DNA for the CDR3: TGCGCCAGTTCGGGACAGGGGGCTAGCACAGATACGCAGTATTTT.

This chain joins TRBV5-1 and TRBJ2-2, with TRBD2 identical over 15 bases. Trimming removed 3 bases from V and 0 bases from J; junction bases left unmatched: 3. This CDR3 contains 18 residues. CDR1 SGHRS and CDR2 YFSETQ come from the germline V gene. CDR3 nucleotide sequence: TGCGCCAGCAGCTCGGGACTAGCGGGGGGACCGAACACCGGGGAGCTGTTTTTT. It is translated as CASSSGLAGGPNTGELFF.

The J gene is TRBJ1-2, the V gene TRBV19, with D perhaps matching TRBD1 (5 bases). V lost 7 bases and J lost 7, with 10 bases in between. The CDR3 consists of 11 residues. Germline V gene sequence: CDR1 LNHDA, CDR2 SQIVND (reference sequence). The CDR3 DNA reads as TGTGCCAGTATGGGCAGGGCTGGCTACACCTTC. Translating it yields CASMGRAGYTF.

The chain employs TRBV28 and TRBJ2-7, with 9 bases lining up with TRBD1. The V segment lost 7 bases and the J segment 3 bases; nucleotides outside the gene matches: 13. The germline gives CDR1 MDHEN, CDR2 SYDVKM. This CDR3 is built from 16 residues. For the CDR3, the DNA is TGTGCCAGCAAACGGGGGTCGGGACAGGGAATCTACGAGCAGTACTTC. Residues: CASKRGSGQGIYEQYF. The full variable domain, rest sourced from reference TRBV28 and TRBJ2-7, is DVKVTQSSRYLVKRTGEKVFLECVQDMDHENMFWYRQDPGLGLRLIYFSYDVKMKEKGDIPEGYSVSREKKERFSLILESASTNQTSMYLCASKRGSGQGIYEQYFGPGTRLTVT.

The chain joins TRBV11-3 to TRBJ2-5; D may be TRBD1 (6 bases). The CDR3 spans 15 residues. The germline V gene has CDR1 SGHNT and CDR2 YENEEA. Trimming removed 4 bases from V and 5 bases from J, with 17 bases in between. The CDR3 sequence is CASSSGAPGTETQYF. Written as DNA, the CDR3 is TGTGCCAGCAGCTCAGGGGCGCCGGGAACTGAGACCCAGTACTTC.

The gene calls are TRBV5-1 and TRBJ2-1; 7 bases are shared with TRBD1. The CDR3 consists of 15 residues. Germline trimming cut 4 bases from V and 2 bases from J; bases unmatched to any gene: 6. Germline CDR1 SGHRS, CDR2 YFSETQ. The CDR3 loop reads CASSLDRETYNEQFF. The CDR3 DNA follows: TGCGCCAGCAGCCTTGACAGGGAGACCTACAATGAGCAGTTCTTC.

The chain joins TRBV11-2 to TRBJ2-7, with D tentatively TRBD2 (6 bases). The germline V and J ends were trimmed by 5 bases and 3 bases, with 14 bases remaining between them. CDR1 and CDR2 (germline): SGHAT, FQNNGV. This CDR3 is 14 amino acids long. Written as DNA, the CDR3 is TGTGCCAGCAGCCCGGGACTTCACGTCTACGAGCAGTACTTC. Translating gives CASSPGLHVYEQYF.

V and J are TRBV7-3 and TRBJ2-5; D tentatively reads TRBD1 or TRBD2 (5 bases each). Between the trimmed V and J ends, which lost 5 bases and 1 base, there was a span of 14 bases. The germline V gene encodes CDR1 SGHTA and CDR2 FQGTGA. The CDR3 spans 15 residues. The CDR3 is CASSPGGSFQETQYF. In DNA form, the CDR3 reads TGTGCCAGCAGCCCTGGGGGTTCCTTCCAAGAGACCCAGTACTTC.